This TCR beta chain was observed in a study of cytomegalovirus exposure and HLA in healthy donors. Study overall: One earlier analysis, a look at about 179 million T cells, found fewer than 140 million unique TCR beta sequences.

PCR was performed using 60 Vbeta and 13 Jbeta primers. The protocol was immunoSEQ multiplex PCR, while the TCRdb copy is restricted to in-frame clones and leaves out a portion. Counted here are about 140,000 clones, about 80% occurring once; the ten biggest clones make up 1.5% to 2.5%. Notes on the study in general: A highly shared variant cluster was judged a likely technical artifact.

V lost 6 bases and J lost 4, with 15 bases in between. Germline loops: CDR1 MDHEN, CDR2 SYDVKM. The CDR3 is made up of 14 amino acids. A remark on this clone: Antigen specificity is unknown.

The clonotype originates from a woman aged 40 to 49 in good health and CMV-seronegative. Sequencing used PBMCs. The chain has TRBV28 and TRBJ2-5; maybe TRBD1 (5 bases). The chain's CDR3 is CASSPDPGIETQYF. The CDR3 coding sequence is TGTGCCAGCAGCCCGGACCCAGGGATAGAGACCCAGTACTTC.